This passage covers 12 T cell receptor beta chains from one sample sequenced in a study of blood T cell repertoires in COVID-19. This table comes from immunoSEQ multiplex PCR, and its TCRdb copy is limited to in-frame clones, with some not included. This repertoire shows about 150,000 clones, approximately 82% found once; its top ten account for approximately 9.4%. Input material: peripheral blood. These receptors came from a woman in her forties or fifties with acute or convalescent COVID-19.

The chain combines TRBV7-9 with TRBJ2-6; no clear D gene. Germline values: CDR1 SEHNR, CDR2 FQNEAQ (reference sequence). V lost 4 bases and J lost 2, with 3 bases in between. CDR3 size: 13 residues. CDR3 in amino acids: CASSSAGANVLTF. CDR3 in DNA: TGTGCCAGCAGCTCTGCTGGGGCCAACGTCCTGACTTTC.

This chain joins TRBV6-5 and TRBJ1-5, with a tentative D call TRBD1 (6 bases). V lost 7 bases and J 0 bases, leaving 13 bases between the germline ends. The germline gives CDR1 MNHEY, CDR2 SVGAGI. This CDR3 has 15 amino acids. The CDR3 region has the DNA TGTGCCAGCAAAACACAGGGTTATAGCAATCAGCCCCAGCATTTT. As protein: CASKTQGYSNQPQHF.

This clone turned up a few times. The CDR3 coding sequence is TGTGCCAGCAGCTTAGGGCAGGGCCATGGCTACACCTTC. Its translation: CASSLGQGHGYTF. The rearrangement joins TRBV13 to TRBJ1-2, with D maybe TRBD1 (5 bases). The CDR3 loop spans 13 amino acids. The germline gives CDR1 PRHDT, CDR2 FYEKMQ (reference sequence). Trimming removed 0 bases from V and 6 bases from J, with 8 bases in between.

CDR3 residues: CASGDSRETQYF. In DNA, the CDR3 is TGTGCTAGTGGGGACAGTAGGGAGACCCAGTACTTC. The V call is TRBV12-5, the J call TRBJ2-5; tentatively, D is TRBD1 (6 bases). Germline V gives CDR1 LGHNT, CDR2 FRNRAP. V was clipped by 6 bases and J by 5 bases, with 10 bases between them. CDR3 length: 12 residues.

The rearrangement links TRBV5-1 to TRBJ1-4, with 8 nucleotides matching TRBD1. Germline V gene lookup returns CDR1 SGHRS and CDR2 YFSETQ. The ends lost 5 bases at V and 8 bases at J; junction bases unmatched: 8. The CDR3 contains 14 residues. The CDR3 DNA follows: TGCGCCAGCAGATCCCAGGGGGCAAGCGAAAAACTGTTTTTT. It translates to CASRSQGASEKLFF. The full variable domain, with the rest looked up from reference TRBV5-1 and TRBJ1-4, is KAGVTQTPRYLIKTRGQQVTLSCSPISGHRSVSWYQQTPGQGLQFLFEYFSETQRNKGNFPGRFSGRQFSNSRSEMNVSTLELGDSALYLCASRSQGASEKLFFGSGTQLSVL.

The chain employs TRBV2 and TRBJ1-5; unclear D gene. V lost 2 bases and J 7 bases, leaving 12 bases between the germline ends. The CDR3 contains 14 residues. Germline V CDR1 and CDR2: SNHLY, FYNNEI. The CDR3 spells CASSESTPSQPQHF. The CDR3 DNA is TGTGCCAGCAGTGAAAGTACTCCTTCCCAGCCCCAGCATTTT.

This clone was seen a handful of times. The V and J genes are TRBV5-4 and TRBJ2-3, with 12 bases fitting TRBD2. The CDR3 is 16 amino acids. Unmatched junction bases numbered 4, after V lost 5 bases and J lost 0 bases. The germline CDR1 and CDR2 sequences are SGHNT and YYREEE (reference sequence). CDR3 protein: CASRAGTSGSTDTQYF. The CDR3 coding sequence is TGTGCCAGCAGGGCCGGGACTAGCGGGAGCACAGATACGCAGTATTTT.

This chain uses TRBV3-1 (or the pseudogene TRBV3-2) with TRBJ2-7, with 7 bases matching TRBD2. This CDR3 contains 15 residues. Germline CDR1 LGHDT, CDR2 YNNKEL (reference sequence). Trimming at V came to 3 bases and at J to 2 bases, leaving 7 bases not matched to a gene. Written as DNA, the CDR3 is TGTGCCAGCAGCCAGACAGCGGGGACTACCTACGAGCAGTACTTC. Residues: CASSQTAGTTYEQYF.

This clone was seen just once. The rearrangement joins TRBV6-5 to TRBJ2-7; D perhaps matches TRBD1 (5 bases). V shed 2 bases and J shed 6 bases, with 11 bases lying between them. Per the germline V gene, CDR1 is MNHEY and CDR2 is SVGAGI. This CDR3 region has 13 residues. The CDR3 protein is CASSYGAFSEQYF. CDR3 coding DNA: TGTGCCAGCAGTTACGGGGCTTTTTCCGAGCAGTACTTC.

The DNA of the CDR3 is TGTGCCAGCAGCCAACAGGGGACGCCCCAAGAGACCCAGTACTTC. Protein product: CASSQQGTPQETQYF. The V and J genes are TRBV9 and TRBJ2-5; 7 bases are a match to TRBD1. This CDR3 has 15 residues. The V and J ends lost 4 bases and 1 base, in that order; junction bases with no gene match: 7. Germline CDR1 is SGDLS and CDR2 is YYNGEE.

The J gene is TRBJ2-1, the V gene TRBV5-5, with 10 positions matching TRBD2. The CDR3 consists of 14 residues. In germline, CDR1 is SGHKS, CDR2 YYEKEE (reference sequence). V lost 0 bases and J lost 10; bases outside the gene matches: 4. Here the CDR3 reads CASSLEIAGGEQFF. The DNA of the CDR3 is TGTGCCAGCAGCTTGGAGATAGCGGGGGGAGAGCAGTTCTTC.

This clone was detected only a few times. This chain connects TRBV7-3 to TRBJ2-7; TRBD1 agrees at 8 bases. The germline CDR1 and CDR2 sequences are SGHTA and FQGTGA. The CDR3 loop spans 15 amino acids. The V gene end was trimmed by 2 bases and the J gene end by 5 bases; junction bases not matched to a gene: 8. Written as DNA, the CDR3 is TGTGCCAGCAGCTTACAGGGACAGGTTAACAACGAGCAGTACTTC. Residues: CASSLQGQVNNEQYF. Supplemented by reference TRBV7-3 and TRBJ2-7, the full variable domain reads GAGVSQTPSNKVTEKGKYVELRCDPISGHTALYWYRQSLGQGPEFLIYFQGTGAADDSGLPNDRFFAVRPEGSVSTLKIQRTERGDSAVYLCASSLQGQVNNEQYFGPGTRLTVT.